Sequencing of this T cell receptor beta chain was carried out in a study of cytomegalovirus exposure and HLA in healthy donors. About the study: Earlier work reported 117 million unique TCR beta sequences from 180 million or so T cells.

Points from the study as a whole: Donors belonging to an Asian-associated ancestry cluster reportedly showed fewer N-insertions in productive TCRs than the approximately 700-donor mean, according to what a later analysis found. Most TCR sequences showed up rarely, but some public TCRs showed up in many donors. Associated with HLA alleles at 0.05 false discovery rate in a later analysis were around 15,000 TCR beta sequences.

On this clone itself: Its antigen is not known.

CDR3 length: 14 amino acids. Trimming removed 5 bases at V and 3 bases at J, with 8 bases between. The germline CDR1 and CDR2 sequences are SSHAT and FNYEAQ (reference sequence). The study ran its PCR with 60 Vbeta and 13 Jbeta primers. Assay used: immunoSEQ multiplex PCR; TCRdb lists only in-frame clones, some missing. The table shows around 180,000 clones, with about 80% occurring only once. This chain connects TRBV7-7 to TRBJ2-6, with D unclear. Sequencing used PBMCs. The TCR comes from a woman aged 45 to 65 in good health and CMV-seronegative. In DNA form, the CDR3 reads TGTGCCAGCAGCCCCCTAGATGGGGCCAACGTCCTGACTTTC. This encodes CASSPLDGANVLTF.